This T cell receptor beta chain was profiled in a study of blood T cell repertoires in COVID-19. Sequencing was performed with immunoSEQ multiplex PCR; in TCRdb, only in-frame clones are kept and a portion is missing. The sample consists of about 130,000 clones, roughly 69% of them appearing once. Germline CDR1 and CDR2: SGHTA and FQGNSA. V dropped 5 bases and J dropped 8 bases, with 12 bases sitting between them. The CDR3 is made up of 12 amino acids. Sequenced material: peripheral blood. This receptor was taken from a woman in her sixties or seventies with acute or convalescent COVID-19. The rearrangement links TRBV7-2 to TRBJ1-2; D remains unclear. The CDR3 sequence: CASSTYSKGYTF. The CDR3 DNA sequence: TGTGCCAGCAGCACCTACTCAAAAGGCTACACCTTC.